Sequencing of this T cell receptor beta chain was carried out in a study of PD-1 blockade in classical Hodgkin lymphoma. Study outcomes and limitations: Newly diagnosed patients and complete responders had comparable diversity at baseline. Causes of the repertoire differences remain undefined, possibly disease activity or prior therapy.

This clone was seen once. Its antigen is as yet unknown. The J segment lost 1 base and the V segment lost 2 bases, leaving 8 bases of the junction unmatched. Per the germline V gene, CDR1 is SGHRS and CDR2 is YFSETQ. The CDR3 is made up of 17 amino acids. All trial patients relapsed after autologous stem cell transplantation. Researchers used magnetic negative selection to pull out pure CD4+ T cells from thawed PBMCs. Profiled with immunoSEQ multiplex PCR; TCRdb holds only in-frame clones, not every one. Among about 7,100 clones listed, just under 80% were seen once. Sequenced material: CD4+ T cells from blood, taken at baseline. The chain carries TRBV5-1 and TRBJ2-7, with TRBD2 matching over 11 bases. This sequence originates from a human donor with classical Hodgkin lymphoma. The chain's CDR3 is CASSFRETSGKSYEQYF. As DNA, the CDR3 is TGCGCCAGCAGCTTTCGGGAGACTAGCGGGAAGTCCTACGAGCAGTACTTC.